Following are 10 T cell receptor beta chains from one sample sequenced in a study of CD8+CD57+ T cells in acquired aplastic anemia. The use of genomic DNA as template underpinned the TCR beta VDJ and CDR3 profiling. One entry per CDR3 protein, called by TCRdb with MiXCR from the reads. The sample includes hundreds of thousands of distinct CDR3 sequences, about 70% seen only once; the top ten take approximately 4%. The sample taken for sequencing was sorted CD4+, CD8+, or CD8+CD57+ T cells (not recorded which) from PBMCs. The origin of the receptors is a human donor in good health, serving as a control.

A remark on this clonotype: An end of the junction does not agree with germline; a read error may underlie this. The chain combines TRBV7-2 with TRBJ2-6; D is possibly TRBD1 (5 bases). The germline V gene encodes CDR1 SGHTA and CDR2 FQGNSA. CDR3 size: 14 residues. The CDR3 spells CASSPTAGATVVTF. Written as DNA, the CDR3 is TGTGCCAGCAGCCCTACCGCTGGGGCGACTGTGGTCACCTTC.

This clonotype appeared a single time. The chain uses TRBV12-5 and TRBJ2-5, with D unclear. CDR3 length equals 14 residues. Germline V gene sequence: CDR1 LGHNT, CDR2 FRNRAP. As DNA, the CDR3 is TGTGCCAGCAGTTTGGTATGGGACCAAGAGACCCAGTACTTC. Translation: CASSLVWDQETQYF.

V usage is TRBV7-6 and J usage is TRBJ1-1, with a possible D match to TRBD1 (6 bases). Trimming removed 5 bases from V and 0 bases from J, with 22 bases in between. Per germline, CDR1 SGHVS and CDR2 FNYEAQ. The CDR3 is 18 residues long. CDR3 bases: TGTGCCAGCAGCCTTAGAATCCAGGGGACGGCACTGAACACTGAAGCTTTCTTT. Its translation: CASSLRIQGTALNTEAFF.

On this clonotype: This may be a read error: a much more frequent sequence differs by one nucleotide. The rearrangement links TRBV2 to TRBJ2-2; D gene uncertain. Deletions cut 4 bases from V and 5 bases from J, with 2 bases between. This CDR3 is 11 amino acids long. Germline V gene lookup returns CDR1 SNHLY and CDR2 FYNNEI. The CDR3 region has the DNA TGTGCCAGCAGTGTTACCGGGGAGCTGTTTTTT. Amino acid sequence: CASSVTGELFF.

This chain connects TRBV5-5 to TRBJ1-6; possibly TRBD1 for D (6 bases). The V end was cut by 2 bases, the J end by 9 bases, with 15 bases between. Germline V gene lookup returns CDR1 SGHKS and CDR2 YYEKEE (reference sequence). The CDR3 covers 15 residues. The CDR3 sequence is CASSLHYRERSPLHF. The CDR3 DNA sequence: TGTGCCAGCAGCTTACACTACAGGGAACGTTCACCCCTCCACTTT.

In regard to this clonotype: At one end, the junction sequence differs from germline, possibly due to a read error. The chain carries TRBV29-1 and TRBJ2-5, with a possible D match to TRBD2 (6 bases). This CDR3 spans 13 amino acids. From germline, CDR1 is SQVTM and CDR2 ANQGSEA. The CDR3 loop reads CSVGGTEQETRYF. The CDR3 region has the DNA TGCAGCGTCGGCGGGACGGAGCAAGAGACCCGGTACTTC.

This clonotype was counted once. This may stem from a read error, because a much larger clone lies one nucleotide away. The genes are TRBV18 and TRBJ2-7; D may be TRBD2 (6 bases). CDR1 and CDR2 from the germline V gene are KGHSH and LQKENI. This CDR3 region has 14 residues. V shed 4 bases and J shed 0 bases, with 10 bases lying between them. The CDR3 spells CASSLGLNSYEQYF. The CDR3, as DNA: TGTGCCAGCTCACTAGGACTAAACTCCTACGAGCAGTACTTC.

The gene calls are TRBV9 and TRBJ2-5; D might be TRBD1 or TRBD2, each matching 7 bases. V lost 3 bases and J lost 4, with 16 bases in between. In germline, CDR1 is SGDLS, CDR2 YYNGEE. This CDR3 has 15 residues. The CDR3 spells CASSANAGGGETQYF. CDR3 DNA: TGTGCCAGCAGCGCAAACGCAGGGGGGGGAGAGACCCAGTACTTC.

On this clonotype itself: A read error is likely, as this CDR3 ends without the conserved phenylalanine or tryptophan. It is unclear where the CDR3 begins or ends on the DNA, so no DNA is shown, and the CDR3 is as TCRdb lists it. This chain uses TRBV9 with TRBJ1-1; the DNA was not used to check the table's D call, TRBD1. Germline-derived CDR1 and CDR2 are SGDLS and YYNGEE. The CDR3 is 13 residues long, ends included. Here the CDR3 reads CASSLLPQGVGTV.

In this sample, this clonotype turned up a few times. This chain connects TRBV18 to TRBJ1-2, with no clear D. The CDR3 covers 16 residues. In germline, CDR1 is KGHSH, CDR2 LQKENI. The V gene lost 4 bases and the J gene lost 3 bases, with 18 bases spanning the gap. The CDR3 protein is CASSLGMTVLDYGYTF. The CDR3 DNA sequence: TGTGCCAGCTCACTTGGTATGACTGTGCTCGACTATGGCTACACCTTC.